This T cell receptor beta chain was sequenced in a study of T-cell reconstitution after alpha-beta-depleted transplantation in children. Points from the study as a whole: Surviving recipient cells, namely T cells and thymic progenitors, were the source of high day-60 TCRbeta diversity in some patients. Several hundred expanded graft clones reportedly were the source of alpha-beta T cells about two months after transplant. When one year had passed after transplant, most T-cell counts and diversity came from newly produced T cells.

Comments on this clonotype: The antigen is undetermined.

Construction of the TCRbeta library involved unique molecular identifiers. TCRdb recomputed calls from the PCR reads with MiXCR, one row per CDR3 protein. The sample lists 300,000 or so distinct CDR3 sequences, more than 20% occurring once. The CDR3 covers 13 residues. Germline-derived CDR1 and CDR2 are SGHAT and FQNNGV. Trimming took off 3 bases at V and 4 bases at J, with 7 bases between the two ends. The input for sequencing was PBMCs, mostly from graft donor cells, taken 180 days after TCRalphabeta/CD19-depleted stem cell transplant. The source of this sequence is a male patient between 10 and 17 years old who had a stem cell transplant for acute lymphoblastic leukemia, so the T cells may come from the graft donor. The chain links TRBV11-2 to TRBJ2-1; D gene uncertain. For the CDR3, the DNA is TGTGCCAGCAGCTTCGACTTGTACAATGAGCAGTTCTTC. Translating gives CASSFDLYNEQFF.